A single sample is the source of the 9 T cell receptor beta chains below, sequenced in a study of naive and memory T cell subsets. Four PCR rounds used nested alpha and beta constant region primers plus the SP2 primer. TCRdb passed the 5' RACE reads through MiXCR, listing each CDR3 protein once. The sample holds more than 60,000 distinct CDR3 sequences, less than 10% seen once. The library had UMIs added by 3' ligation of an oligonucleotide to TCR cDNA. These receptors all come from a female donor in good health.

This chain links TRBV28 with TRBJ1-5, with 9 bases matching TRBD1. Per germline, CDR1 MDHEN and CDR2 SYDVKM. The CDR3 length is 18 residues. Trimming took 6 bases from V and 5 from J; bases not matched to a gene: 17. The CDR3 region has the DNA TGTGCCAGCAGCATACCGGGACAGGGATATAGTGGGGATCAGCCCCAGCATTTT. This codes for CASSIPGQGYSGDQPQHF.

The V call is TRBV10-3, the J call TRBJ1-1; 7 bases match TRBD1. The CDR3 covers 15 residues. J gave up 3 bases and V 5 bases, and 9 bases lay outside the gene matches. The germline gives CDR1 ENHRY, CDR2 SYGVKD. CDR3: CAISRQGELDTEAFF. The DNA of the CDR3 is TGTGCCATCAGTCGACAGGGAGAATTGGACACTGAAGCTTTCTTT.

This clonotype showed up just a few times. This rearrangement joins TRBV27 to TRBJ2-1; maybe TRBD1 (5 bases). V lost 3 bases and J lost 0, with 15 bases in between. The germline CDR1 and CDR2 sequences are MNHEY and SMNVEV (reference sequence). The CDR3 has 17 amino acids. DNA of the CDR3: TGTGCCAGCAGTTTTGCCGGTACCAGGGCCTCCTACAATGAGCAGTTCTTC. Protein product: CASSFAGTRASYNEQFF.

The J gene is TRBJ2-3, the V gene TRBV9; 10 bases align to TRBD2. The V gene end was trimmed by 0 bases and the J gene end by 3 bases; junction bases not matched to a gene: 7. The CDR3 runs 17 residues. Germline V lookup: CDR1 SGDLS, CDR2 YYNGEE. Here the CDR3 DNA reads TGTGCCAGCAGCGTAGCTGATAGCGGGGGGCCGACAGATACGCAGTATTTT. It is translated as CASSVADSGGPTDTQYF.

Only a few counts were recorded for this clonotype. The rearrangement uses TRBV5-1 and TRBJ2-7; D possibly matches TRBD1 or TRBD2 (5 bases each). The V and J ends lost 4 bases and 4 bases respectively, with 12 bases between them. Germline CDR1 and CDR2: SGHRS and YFSETQ. The CDR3 consists of 13 residues. CDR3 loop: CASSPDGAYEQYF. CDR3 in DNA: TGCGCCAGCAGCCCGGACGGGGCGTACGAGCAGTACTTC.

A note on this clonotype: This may arise from a read error, as a much more abundant clone is one base away. The chain links TRBV12-3 or TRBV12-4 to TRBJ2-2; the D is unclear. V lost 4 bases and J lost 5, with 5 bases in between. This CDR3 has 12 amino acids. DNA of the CDR3: TGTGCCAGCAGTTCCTCGACCGGGGAGCTGTTTTTT. This encodes CASSSSTGELFF.

V gene TRBV27 combines with J gene TRBJ1-2; the D gene is possibly TRBD1 (5 bases). With 0 bases removed from V and 2 bases from J, the gap between germline ends came to 16 bases. Germline CDR1 and CDR2: MNHEY and SMNVEV (reference sequence). The CDR3 runs 17 residues. Here the CDR3 DNA reads TGTGCCAGCAGTTTATCCGGGGGAAAAGGAGTCAACTATGGCTACACCTTC. Protein product: CASSLSGGKGVNYGYTF.

The rearrangement links TRBV3-1 to TRBJ1-2; 9 bases align to TRBD1. With 4 bases clipped from V and 6 bases from J, the junction kept 3 bases outside the gene matches. Germline values: CDR1 LGHDT, CDR2 YNNKEL (reference sequence). This CDR3 comprises 13 residues. The CDR3 nucleotides are TGTGCCAGCAGCCCCGACAGGGGGGATGGCTACACCTTC. Amino acids: CASSPDRGDGYTF.

This clonotype came up many times. The V call is TRBV4-2, the J call TRBJ2-1; 7 bases are a match to TRBD2. The ends lost 0 bases at V and 0 bases at J; junction bases unmatched: 8. Germline-derived CDR1 and CDR2 are LGHNA and YNFKEQ. This CDR3 contains 18 residues. CDR3: CASSQDGGGALSYNEQFF. The CDR3 DNA is TGTGCCAGCAGCCAAGATGGCGGGGGTGCCCTCTCCTACAATGAGCAGTTCTTC.